The TCR beta chain described here comes from a study of PD-1 blockade in classical Hodgkin lymphoma (dated by TCRdb to 2020 to 2022). In the study overall: Nivolumab dosing was 3 mg/kg intravenously every 2 weeks, continuing until either disease progression or unacceptable toxicity. A peripheral blood immune signature of response to PD-1 blockade in classical Hodgkin lymphoma was defined using TCR beta sequencing and CyTOF.

Results and caveats for the whole study, not just this receptor: Baseline TCR diversity was reported to be lower in newly diagnosed patients than in healthy donors and to be lower still in relapsed/refractory patients. Trial patients achieving complete response had baseline diversity similar to newly diagnosed patients, whereas partial responders and progressors had significantly lower diversity. The study was restricted to a single clinical trial cohort, and the causes of repertoire differences, possibly disease activity or prior therapy, were left undefined. Diversity was lower in patients who began nivolumab less than 1 year after ASCT, so these patients were left out of later analyses to avoid confounding by immune reconstitution. CD4+ but not CD8+ TCR diversity rose significantly by C4D1 (p=0.0027 vs p=0.16), most apparent in complete responders (p=0.02).

This specimen's time point label, interpreted: cycle 1 day 1 (C1D1), immediately before nivolumab initiation. All trial patients had relapsed after autologous stem cell transplantation, with cohorts A, B and C differing in prior brentuximab vedotin exposure. The trial cohort comprised 60 or so patients with relapsed/refractory classical Hodgkin lymphoma whose best overall responses were complete response, partial response or progressive disease. Trial patients were treated with single-agent nivolumab in the multi-cohort phase II CheckMate 205 trial. An independent review committee assessed best overall response by applying the 2007 International Working Group response criteria. Trial PBMCs were obtained immediately prior to nivolumab initiation (C1D1) and on therapy at cycle 2 day 1 and cycle 4 day 1. Peripheral blood was collected in 8 mL Vacutainer Cell Preparation Tubes, from which PBMCs were isolated by centrifugation and then cryopreserved.

Genomic DNA was isolated using the Qiagen DNeasy kit from unsorted PBMCs as well as from negatively selected CD4+ and CD8+ fractions. TCR beta CDR3 regions were subjected to amplification by immunoSEQ multiplex PCR with primers that anneal to V and J segments. A synthetic immune receptor repertoire was used to minimize amplification bias, and any remaining bias was removed computationally after sequencing. For the original study's pipeline: Repertoire diversity was quantified as the Shannon entropy index using custom Python scripts. Unsorted, CD4+ and CD8+ repertoires were examined separately, except in combined analyses, for which CD4+ and CD8+ sequences were merged in silico. Clonal expansion was defined as at least a 2-fold frequency increase after treatment relative to C1D1, with a pseudocount of 0.5 for undetected baseline clones. Singleton clones were defined as clones with 0 or 1 copy at C1D1, and non-singleton clones were defined as clones with 2 or more copies. Clones expanded in unsorted samples were labelled as CD4+, CD8+ or unknown by matching protein sequences in sorted samples from the same patient. Wilcoxon tests on paired samples were used to test changes in diversity from C1D1 to C4D1. The clones in this table, taken by TCRdb from immuneACCESS, are in-frame only. Not every clone is retained; where verified, under half of the shortfall comes from an unresolved V gene, and the cause of the rest is unknown. D and trimming come from the DNA, and the V and J calls and clone size come from that table. The sample has tens of thousands of clones on record, about three quarters of them singletons. Roughly 13% of the sample belongs to the ten largest clones.

V is pruned by 6 bases and J by 4 bases, leaving 6 bases of the junction without a gene match. The cysteine opens and the phenylalanine closes a CDR3 of 15 amino acids. Only the CDR3 part of the read is kept: 45 bases, read in frame from the first base. CDR1 and CDR2 (SNHLY, FYNNEI) derive from the germline V gene. This clone was counted between two and nine times. Its antigen is not yet known. No base quality information exists; no much larger clone differs at one position. Recombination linked TRBV2 to TRBJ2-3; 11 middle bases align to TRBD2. Sequences were derived from peripheral blood mononuclear cells (PBMCs), sampled at baseline. This TCR came from a human donor with classical Hodgkin lymphoma. The CDR3 here reads CASRLAGGPPDTQYF. The DNA is TGTGCCAGCAGATTAGCGGGGGGGCCCCCAGATACGCAGTATTTT.